This entry features one T cell receptor (beta chain) sequence. A single record per CDR3 protein comes from TCRdb applying MiXCR to the reads. The table includes fewer than 700,000 distinct CDR3 sequences, approximately 24% detected once. The sample belongs to a study of T cell repertoires in cytomegalovirus infection. The germline V gene has CDR1 MNHEY and CDR2 SVGAGI. Trimming removed 0 bases at V and 0 bases at J, with 16 bases between. CDR3 size: 18 residues. Specimen: CD8+ T cells from PBMCs. J is TRBJ2-3 and V is TRBV6-5; D is perhaps TRBD2 (6 bases). This receptor was obtained from a human donor in good health (CMV status not recorded). Some clones in this sample may be carry-over from other donors' samples. This CDR3 reads CASSYSYTGGLSTDTQYF. The CDR3 DNA follows: TGTGCCAGCAGTTACTCCTATACCGGAGGGCTTAGCACAGATACGCAGTATTTT.